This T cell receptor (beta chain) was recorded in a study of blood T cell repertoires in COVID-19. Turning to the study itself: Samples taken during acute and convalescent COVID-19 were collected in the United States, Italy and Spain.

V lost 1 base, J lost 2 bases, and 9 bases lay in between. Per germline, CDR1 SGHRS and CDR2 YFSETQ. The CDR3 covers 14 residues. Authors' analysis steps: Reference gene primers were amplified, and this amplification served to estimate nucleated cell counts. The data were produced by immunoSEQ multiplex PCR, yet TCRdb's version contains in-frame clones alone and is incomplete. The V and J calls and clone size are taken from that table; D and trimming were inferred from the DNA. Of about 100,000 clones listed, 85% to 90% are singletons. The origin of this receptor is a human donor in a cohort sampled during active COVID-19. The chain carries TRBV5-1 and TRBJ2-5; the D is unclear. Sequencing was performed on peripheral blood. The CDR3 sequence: CASSLWAEQETQYF. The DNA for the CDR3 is TGCGCCAGCAGCTTGTGGGCAGAACAAGAGACCCAGTACTTC.